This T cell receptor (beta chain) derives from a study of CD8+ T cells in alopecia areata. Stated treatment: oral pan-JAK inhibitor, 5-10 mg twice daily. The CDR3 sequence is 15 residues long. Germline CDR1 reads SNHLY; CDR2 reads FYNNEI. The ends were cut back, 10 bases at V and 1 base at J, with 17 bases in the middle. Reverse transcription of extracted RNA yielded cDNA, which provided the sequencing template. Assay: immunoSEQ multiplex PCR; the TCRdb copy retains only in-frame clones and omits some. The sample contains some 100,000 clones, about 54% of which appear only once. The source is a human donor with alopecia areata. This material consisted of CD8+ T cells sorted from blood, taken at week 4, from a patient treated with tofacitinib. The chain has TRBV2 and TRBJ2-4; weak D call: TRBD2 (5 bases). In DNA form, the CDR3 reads TGTGCCATCCGGACTGTGAACGAGGCCAAAAACATTCAGTACTTC. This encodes CAIRTVNEAKNIQYF.